This T cell receptor beta chain is drawn from a study of OX40 agonist ivuxolimab in advanced cancers. Study summary: The patients received agonistic anti-OX40 (CD134) antibody ivuxolimab. Three partial responders included one hepatocellular carcinoma patient and two cutaneous melanoma patients. Study-wide results and caveats: Among patients with partial responses at 0.1-3.0 mg/kg, clonal expansion was among the lowest.

No patient had autoimmune disease or received systemic immunosuppression. Comments on this clone: The antigen remains undetermined.

The CDR3 has 17 amino acids. The V gene's germline CDR1 is SGHAT and CDR2 FQNNGV. The V segment lost 4 bases and the J segment 0 bases; nucleotides outside the gene matches: 5. Sequencing was performed with immunoSEQ multiplex PCR; in TCRdb, only in-frame clones are kept and a portion is missing. The data contain approximately 77,000 clones, over 80% of them singletons. This receptor was identified in an adult with an advanced solid tumor such as melanoma, head and neck, liver or kidney cancer. The chain joins TRBV11-2 to TRBJ2-3; the match to TRBD2 covers 12 bases. The sample was CD4+ or CD8+ T cells sorted from blood, taken in a trial of the OX40 agonist ivuxolimab. The CDR3 reads CASSWYTSGRSTDTQYF. The CDR3 region has the DNA TGTGCCAGCAGCTGGTATACTAGCGGGAGGAGCACAGATACGCAGTATTTT.